This TCR beta chain was captured by sequencing in a study of patients and donors after allogeneic stem cell transplantation. TCRdb redid the calling of the RT-PCR reads with MiXCR, one entry per CDR3 protein. Of about 2,700 distinct CDR3 sequences listed, roughly 4.3% are singletons. This clonotype was picked up a small number of times. Looked up from germline, CDR1 is MNHEY and CDR2 is SMNVEV (reference sequence). Germline trimming cut 4 bases from V and 4 bases from J; bases unmatched to any gene: 9. This CDR3 spans 17 amino acids. This rearrangement joins TRBV27 to TRBJ2-3; 12 positions agree with TRBD2. The specimen sequenced was blood, either unsorted or a sorted T cell fraction (not recorded which). The clonotype comes from a human donor who was either an allogeneic HSCT recipient or a stem cell or donor lymphocyte infusion donor (not recorded which). It is not recorded whose cells these are; they may come from a transplant donor. The CDR3 reads CASSSRPGLAGSDTQYF. Written as DNA, the CDR3 is TGTGCCAGCAGTTCACGGCCGGGACTAGCGGGTTCAGATACGCAGTATTTT.